This TCR beta chain stems from a study of T-cell memory formation after mild COVID-19. Looking at the study overall: TCR clusters were mostly donor specific.

About this clonotype: No antigen is known for it.

Trimming took off 8 bases at V and 10 bases at J, with 14 bases between the two ends. Per germline, CDR1 LNHDA and CDR2 SQIVND (reference sequence). The CDR3 is made up of 11 amino acids. TCRdb fed the 5' RACE reads into MiXCR, producing one record per CDR3 protein. This table has 450,000 to 700,000 distinct CDR3 sequences, roughly 18% appearing once. Study-wide results and limits: CD4+ contracting clones were found mainly in CM and EM, and CD8+ ones in EMRA. Some clones that responded were present in memory (sampled pre-infection), which suggests cross-reactive memory joined.

What was sequenced was PBMCs or a T cell subset sorted from them (not recorded which). The receptor's source is an adult woman who had mild COVID-19 (a few samples of this study predate the infection). Cell type and time point are not known. This rearrangement joins TRBV19 to TRBJ1-1, with TRBD1 as a possible D gene (6 bases). The CDR3 sequence is CASGPGVVAFF. CDR3 bases: TGTGCCAGTGGCCCAGGGGTAGTAGCTTTCTTT.